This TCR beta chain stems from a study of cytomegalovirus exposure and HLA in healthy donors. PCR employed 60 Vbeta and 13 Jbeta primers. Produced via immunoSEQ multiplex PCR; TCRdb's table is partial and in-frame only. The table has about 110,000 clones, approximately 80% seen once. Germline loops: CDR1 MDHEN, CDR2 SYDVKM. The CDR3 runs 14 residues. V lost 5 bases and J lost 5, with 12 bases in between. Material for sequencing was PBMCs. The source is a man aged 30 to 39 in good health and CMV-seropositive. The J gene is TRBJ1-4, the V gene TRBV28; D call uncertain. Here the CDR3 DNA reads TGTGCCAGCAGTCTTCCGGGTCTGAATGAAAAACTGTTTTTT. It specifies CASSLPGLNEKLFF.